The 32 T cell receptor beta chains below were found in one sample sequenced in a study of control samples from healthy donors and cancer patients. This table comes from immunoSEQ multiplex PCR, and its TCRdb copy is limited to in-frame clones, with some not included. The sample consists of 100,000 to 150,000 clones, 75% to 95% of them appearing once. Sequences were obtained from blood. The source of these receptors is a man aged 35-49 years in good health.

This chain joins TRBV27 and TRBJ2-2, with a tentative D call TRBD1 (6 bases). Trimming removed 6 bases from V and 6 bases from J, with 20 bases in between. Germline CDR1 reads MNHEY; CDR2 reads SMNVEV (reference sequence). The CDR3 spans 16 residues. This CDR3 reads CASSQNDRRLSGELFF. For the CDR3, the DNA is TGTGCCAGCAGCCAGAATGACAGGAGGTTGTCCGGGGAGCTGTTTTTT.

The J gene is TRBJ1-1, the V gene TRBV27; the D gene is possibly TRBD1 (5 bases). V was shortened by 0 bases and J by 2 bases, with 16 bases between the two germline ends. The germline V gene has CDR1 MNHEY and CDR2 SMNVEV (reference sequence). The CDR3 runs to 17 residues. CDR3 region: CASSLSPRGESNTEAFF. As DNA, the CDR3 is TGTGCCAGCAGTTTATCCCCTCGAGGGGAGTCAAACACTGAAGCTTTCTTT.

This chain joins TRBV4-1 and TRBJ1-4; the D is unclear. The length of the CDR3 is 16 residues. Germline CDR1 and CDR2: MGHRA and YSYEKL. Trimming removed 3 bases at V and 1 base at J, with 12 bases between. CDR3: CASSQIPLGTNEKLFF. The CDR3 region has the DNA TGCGCCAGCAGCCAGATCCCGTTGGGAACTAATGAAAAACTGTTTTTT.

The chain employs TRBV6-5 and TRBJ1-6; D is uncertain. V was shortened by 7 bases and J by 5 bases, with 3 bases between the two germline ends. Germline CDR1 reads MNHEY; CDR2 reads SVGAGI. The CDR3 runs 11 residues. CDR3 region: CASTDNSPLHF. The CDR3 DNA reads TGTGCCAGCACAGATAATTCACCCCTCCACTTT.

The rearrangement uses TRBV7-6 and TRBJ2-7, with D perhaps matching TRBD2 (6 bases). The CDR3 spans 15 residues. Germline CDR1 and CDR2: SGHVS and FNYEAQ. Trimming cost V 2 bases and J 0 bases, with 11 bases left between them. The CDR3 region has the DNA TGTGCCAGCAGCTTAAGGCAGGGAGGCTCCTACGAGCAGTACTTC. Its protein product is CASSLRQGGSYEQYF.

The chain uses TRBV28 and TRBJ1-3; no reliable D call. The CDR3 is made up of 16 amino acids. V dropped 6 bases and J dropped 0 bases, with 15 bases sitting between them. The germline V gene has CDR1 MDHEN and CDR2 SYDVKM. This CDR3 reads CASRSRASYSGNTIYF. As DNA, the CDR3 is TGTGCCAGCAGATCAAGGGCCTCCTACTCTGGAAACACCATATATTTT.

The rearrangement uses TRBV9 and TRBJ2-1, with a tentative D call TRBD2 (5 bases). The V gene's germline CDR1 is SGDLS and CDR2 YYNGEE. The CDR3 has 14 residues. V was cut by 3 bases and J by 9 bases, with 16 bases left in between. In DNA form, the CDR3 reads TGTGCCAGCAGCGGTAGTAACCCTCTAGCTGAGCAGTTCTTC. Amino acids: CASSGSNPLAEQFF.

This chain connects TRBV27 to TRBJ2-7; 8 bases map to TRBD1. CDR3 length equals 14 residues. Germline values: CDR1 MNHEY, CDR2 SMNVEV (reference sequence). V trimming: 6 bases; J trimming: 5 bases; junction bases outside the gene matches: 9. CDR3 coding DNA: TGTGCCAGCAGCCGGAGGCAGGGGGCTGACGAGCAGTACTTC. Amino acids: CASSRRQGADEQYF.

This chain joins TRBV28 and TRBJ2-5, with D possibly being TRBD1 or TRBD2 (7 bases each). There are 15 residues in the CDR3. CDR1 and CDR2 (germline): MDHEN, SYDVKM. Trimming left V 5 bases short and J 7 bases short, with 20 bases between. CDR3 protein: CASSPPGGTVGTQYF. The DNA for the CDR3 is TGTGCCAGCAGTCCCCCCGGGGGGACAGTAGGGACCCAGTACTTC.

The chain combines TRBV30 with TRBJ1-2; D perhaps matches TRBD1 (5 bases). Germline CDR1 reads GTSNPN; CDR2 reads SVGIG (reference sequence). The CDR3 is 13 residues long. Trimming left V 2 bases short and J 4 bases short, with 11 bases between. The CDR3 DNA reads TGTGCCTGGAGTAGGGGTCAGGCCTATGGCTACACCTTC. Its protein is CAWSRGQAYGYTF.

The CDR3 region is CASSSRRGPRDTQYF. The CDR3 DNA follows: TGTGCCAGCAGCAGTCGGCGGGGGCCGAGAGATACGCAGTATTTT. The genes are TRBV9 and TRBJ2-3; weak D call: TRBD2 (7 bases). V was shortened by 4 bases and J by 5 bases, with 17 bases between the two germline ends. Germline CDR1 and CDR2: SGDLS and YYNGEE. The CDR3 is made up of 15 amino acids.

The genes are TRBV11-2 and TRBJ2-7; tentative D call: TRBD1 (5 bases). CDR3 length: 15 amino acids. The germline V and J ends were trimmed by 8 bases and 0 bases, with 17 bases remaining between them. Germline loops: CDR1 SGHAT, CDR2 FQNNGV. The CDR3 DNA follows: TGTGCCAGCGGACCCCCAACAGGAGACTCCTACGAGCAGTACTTC. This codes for CASGPPTGDSYEQYF.

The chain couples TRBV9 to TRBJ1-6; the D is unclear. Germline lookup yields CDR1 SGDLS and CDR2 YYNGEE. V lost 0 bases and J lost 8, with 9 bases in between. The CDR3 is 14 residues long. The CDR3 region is CASSVGNSDSPLHF. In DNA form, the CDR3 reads TGTGCCAGCAGCGTAGGGAACAGCGATTCACCCCTCCACTTT.

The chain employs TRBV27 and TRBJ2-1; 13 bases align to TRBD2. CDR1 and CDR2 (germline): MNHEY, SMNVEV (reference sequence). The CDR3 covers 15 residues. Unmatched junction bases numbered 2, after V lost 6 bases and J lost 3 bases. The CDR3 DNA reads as TGTGCCAGCAGACTAGCGGGGGGGATCTACAATGAGCAGTTCTTC. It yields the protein CASRLAGGIYNEQFF.

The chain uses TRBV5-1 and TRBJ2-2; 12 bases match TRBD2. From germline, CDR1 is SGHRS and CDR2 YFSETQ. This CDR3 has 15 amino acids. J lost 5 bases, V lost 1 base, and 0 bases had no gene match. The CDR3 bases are TGCGCCAGCAGCTTGCTAGCGGGAGGGACCGGGGAGCTGTTTTTT. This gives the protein CASSLLAGGTGELFF. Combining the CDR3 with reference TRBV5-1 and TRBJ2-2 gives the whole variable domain KAGVTQTPRYLIKTRGQQVTLSCSPISGHRSVSWYQQTPGQGLQFLFEYFSETQRNKGNFPGRFSGRQFSNSRSEMNVSTLELGDSALYLCASSLLAGGTGELFFGEGSRLTVL.

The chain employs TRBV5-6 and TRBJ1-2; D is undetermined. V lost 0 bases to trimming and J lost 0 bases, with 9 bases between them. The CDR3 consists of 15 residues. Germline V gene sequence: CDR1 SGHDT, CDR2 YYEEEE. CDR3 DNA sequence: TGTGCCAGCAGCTTGGGGGCCCACACTAACTATGGCTACACCTTC. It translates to CASSLGAHTNYGYTF.

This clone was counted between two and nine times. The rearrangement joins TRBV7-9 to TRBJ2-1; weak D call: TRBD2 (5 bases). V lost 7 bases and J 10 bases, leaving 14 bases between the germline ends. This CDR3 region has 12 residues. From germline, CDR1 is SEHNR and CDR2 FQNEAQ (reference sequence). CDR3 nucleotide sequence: TGTGCCAGCACCTCGGGGAACGCGGAGCAGTTCTTC. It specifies CASTSGNAEQFF.

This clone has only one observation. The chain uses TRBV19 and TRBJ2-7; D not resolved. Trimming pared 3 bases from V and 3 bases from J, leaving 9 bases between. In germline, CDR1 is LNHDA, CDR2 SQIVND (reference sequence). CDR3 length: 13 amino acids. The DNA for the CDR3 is TGTGCCAGTAGTATGAGTACCAACTACGAGCAGTACTTC. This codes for CASSMSTNYEQYF.

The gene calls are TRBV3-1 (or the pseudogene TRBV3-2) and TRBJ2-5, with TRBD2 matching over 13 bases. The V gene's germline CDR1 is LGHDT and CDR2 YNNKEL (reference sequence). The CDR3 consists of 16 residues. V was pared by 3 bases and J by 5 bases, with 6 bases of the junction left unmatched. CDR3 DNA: TGTGCCAGCAGCCAGTGGGGGACTAGCGGGGAGGAGACCCAGTACTTC. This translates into CASSQWGTSGEETQYF.

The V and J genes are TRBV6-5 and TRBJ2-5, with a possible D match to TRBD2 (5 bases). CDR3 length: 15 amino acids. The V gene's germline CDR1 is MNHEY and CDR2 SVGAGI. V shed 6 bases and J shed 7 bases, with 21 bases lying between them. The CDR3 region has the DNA TGTGCCAGCAGCGGGGTGGCAGGATGGATAGGGACCCAGTACTTC. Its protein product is CASSGVAGWIGTQYF.

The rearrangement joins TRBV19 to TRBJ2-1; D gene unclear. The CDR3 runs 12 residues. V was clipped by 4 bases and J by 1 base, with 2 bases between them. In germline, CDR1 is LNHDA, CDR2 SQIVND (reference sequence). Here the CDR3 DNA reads TGTGCCAGTAGTACATCCTACAATGAGCAGTTCTTC. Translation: CASSTSYNEQFF.

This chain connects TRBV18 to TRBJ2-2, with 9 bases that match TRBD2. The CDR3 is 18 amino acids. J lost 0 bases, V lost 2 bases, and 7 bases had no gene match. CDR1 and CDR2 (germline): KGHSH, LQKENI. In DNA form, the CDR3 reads TGTGCCAGCTCACCAGGTTTAGCGGGGGCCGCGAACACCGGGGAGCTGTTTTTT. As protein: CASSPGLAGAANTGELFF.

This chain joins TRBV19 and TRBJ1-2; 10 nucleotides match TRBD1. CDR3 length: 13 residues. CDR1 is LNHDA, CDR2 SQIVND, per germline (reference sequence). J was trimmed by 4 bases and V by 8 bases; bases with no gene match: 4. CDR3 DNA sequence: TGTGCCAGTGGGACAGGGGAAATCTATGGCTACACCTTC. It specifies CASGTGEIYGYTF.

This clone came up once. The CDR3 reads CASSPQPNYGYTF. The CDR3 nucleotides read TGTGCCAGCTCACCACAGCCAAACTATGGCTACACCTTC. This chain joins TRBV18 and TRBJ1-2; no clear D. The CDR3 runs to 13 residues. Trimming shortened V by 1 base and J by 2 bases, and 5 bases separated the two germline ends. CDR1 KGHSH and CDR2 LQKENI come from the germline V gene.

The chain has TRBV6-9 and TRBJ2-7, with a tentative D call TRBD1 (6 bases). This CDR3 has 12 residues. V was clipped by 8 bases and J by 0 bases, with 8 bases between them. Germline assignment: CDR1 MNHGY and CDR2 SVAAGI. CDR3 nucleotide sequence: TGTGCCAGCGACAGGTCCTCCTACGAGCAGTACTTC. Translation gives CASDRSSYEQYF.

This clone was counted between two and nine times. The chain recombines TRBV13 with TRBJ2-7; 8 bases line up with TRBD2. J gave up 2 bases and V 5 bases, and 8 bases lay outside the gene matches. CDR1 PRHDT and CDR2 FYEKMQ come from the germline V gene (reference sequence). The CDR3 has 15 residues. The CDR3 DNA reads TGTGCCAGCAGCCACGGGGCGGGGGGCCCCTACGAGCAGTACTTC. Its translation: CASSHGAGGPYEQYF.

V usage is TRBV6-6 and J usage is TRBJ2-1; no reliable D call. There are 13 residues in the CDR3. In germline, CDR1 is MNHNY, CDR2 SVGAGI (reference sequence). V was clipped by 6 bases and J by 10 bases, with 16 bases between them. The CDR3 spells CASSPPGPPEQFF. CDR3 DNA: TGTGCCAGCAGCCCCCCCGGGCCGCCCGAGCAGTTCTTC.

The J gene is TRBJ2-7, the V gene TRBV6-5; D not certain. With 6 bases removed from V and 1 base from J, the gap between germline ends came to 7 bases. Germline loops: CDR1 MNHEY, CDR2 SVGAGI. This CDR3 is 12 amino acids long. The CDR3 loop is CASSAVSYEQYF. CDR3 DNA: TGTGCCAGCAGCGCCGTGTCCTACGAGCAGTACTTC.

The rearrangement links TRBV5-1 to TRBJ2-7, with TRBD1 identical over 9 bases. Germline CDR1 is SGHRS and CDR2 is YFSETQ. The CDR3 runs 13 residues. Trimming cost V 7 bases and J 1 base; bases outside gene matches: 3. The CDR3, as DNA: TGCGCCAGCGGGGACAGGGCGTCCTACGAGCAGTACTTC. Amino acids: CASGDRASYEQYF. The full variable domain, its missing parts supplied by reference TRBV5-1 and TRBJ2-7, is KAGVTQTPRYLIKTRGQQVTLSCSPISGHRSVSWYQQTPGQGLQFLFEYFSETQRNKGNFPGRFSGRQFSNSRSEMNVSTLELGDSALYLCASGDRASYEQYFGPGTRLTVT.

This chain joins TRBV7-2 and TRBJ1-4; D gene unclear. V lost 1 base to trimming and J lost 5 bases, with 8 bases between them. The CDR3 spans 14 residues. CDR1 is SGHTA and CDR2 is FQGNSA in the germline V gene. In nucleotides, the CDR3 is TGTGCCAGCAGCTTAGGGCTGCTGAATGAAAAACTGTTTTTT. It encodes CASSLGLLNEKLFF.

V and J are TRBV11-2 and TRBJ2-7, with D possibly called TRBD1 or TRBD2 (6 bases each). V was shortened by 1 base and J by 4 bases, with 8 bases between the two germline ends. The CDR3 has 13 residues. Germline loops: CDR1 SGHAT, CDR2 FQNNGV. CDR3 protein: CASSLGRGYEQYF. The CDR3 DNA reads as TGTGCCAGCAGCTTAGGGAGGGGGTACGAGCAGTACTTC.

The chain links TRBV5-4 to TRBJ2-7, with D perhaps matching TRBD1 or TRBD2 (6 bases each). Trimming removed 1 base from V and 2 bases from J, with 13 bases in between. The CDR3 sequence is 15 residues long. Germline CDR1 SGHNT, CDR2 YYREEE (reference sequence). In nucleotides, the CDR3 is TGTGCCAGCAGCTTGCGGGGGCCTGTGGCCTACGAGCAGTACTTC. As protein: CASSLRGPVAYEQYF.